This T cell receptor (beta chain) was recovered during a study of shared clonotypes between healthy human individuals. Across the whole study: Three plates were used per donor for CD4 naive, three for CD4 memory, two for CD8 naive and one for CD8 memory. Study-wide results and limits: Sharing across four donors was seen in roughly 5% of naive CD4 clonotypes. Rarefaction gave evidence that sorted-subset sequencing remained incomplete despite large depth.

Healthy HIV-negative adults without recent acute infections or vaccinations served as donors. Some clones are missing from TCRdb's copy, which holds only in-frame ones; the method was immunoSEQ multiplex PCR. The table has some 1,100,000 clones, 75% to 80% seen once; the top ten hold roughly 0.56%. The CDR3 spans 16 residues. Trimming stripped 3 bases from V and 6 bases from J, with 18 bases between. Germline CDR1 is PRHDT and CDR2 is FYEKMQ (reference sequence). Of note for this clone: The antigen is not known.

The sequenced material came from memory CD4+ T cells from PBMCs. Sample subset: CD45RA-negative fraction. The gene calls are TRBV13 and TRBJ1-5; D not resolved. The clonotype originates from a man in his late teens or twenties in good health. Some clones in this sample may be carry-over from other donors' samples. The CDR3 spells CASSFRRLAGSQPQHF. CDR3 bases: TGTGCCAGCAGCTTTAGGCGGTTGGCAGGTTCTCAGCCCCAGCATTTT.